This T cell receptor beta chain was captured in a study of cytomegalovirus exposure and HLA in healthy donors. Regarding the study as a whole: Most TCR sequences were rare, but some public TCRs occurred in many donors.

Both 60 Vbeta primers and 13 Jbeta primers went into the PCR. This table comes from immunoSEQ multiplex PCR, and its TCRdb copy is limited to in-frame clones, with some not included. The table lists tens of thousands of clones. Of note for this clone: Its antigen is undetermined.

This sequence was found in a middle-aged man in good health and CMV-seropositive. The sample was PBMCs.

The CDR3 DNA reads TGTGCCAGCAGCCAGAGACAGGGTTATGAAAAACTGTTTTTT. Encoded protein: CASSQRQGYEKLFF. The rearrangement uses TRBV6-5 and TRBJ1-4; 7 bases map to TRBD1. CDR1 is MNHEY and CDR2 is SVGAGI in the germline V gene. This CDR3 is 14 amino acids long. V shed 6 bases and J 6 bases; nucleotides not matched to a gene: 7.